This T cell receptor beta chain was documented in a study of vaccination and CD4 T cells after COVID-19. Study in general: Convalescent individuals numbered four females and six males, two being Hispanic.

Comments on this clonotype: As yet, its antigen is unknown.

Trimming cost V 6 bases and J 4 bases; bases outside gene matches: 6. From germline, CDR1 is MNHNS and CDR2 SASEGT. The CDR3 extends over 15 amino acids. Treatment defined: roughly 11-day PBMC culture with coronavirus spike peptide pools or control peptides (ViraFEST assay). Those CD4+ T cells from the unexposed donor predate the COVID-19 pandemic (2011-2018). The culture of about 2 million PBMCs per well included about 11 IU/ml IL-2 and approximately 10 ug/ml peptide pools. Whole-study results and caveats: SARS-CoV-2-reactive clonotype medians increased from about 20 to 38, not significantly.

With the Oncomine TCR Beta short-read assay, DNA from cultured CD4+ T cells was sequenced. The genomic DNA was obtained from cultured CD4+ T cells by extraction with the QIAamp micro DNA kit. Using its own MiXCR run on the PCR reads, TCRdb lists one record per CDR3 protein. In the table there are thousands of distinct CDR3 sequences, around 62% of which are singletons. The sequenced material came from CD4+ T cells from blood, cultured in vitro. The sequence came from a human donor in good health. V and J are TRBV6-1 and TRBJ2-4, with 10 bases lining up with TRBD2. The CDR3 is CASSQLAGSKNIQYF. CDR3 DNA: TGTGCCAGCAGCCAACTAGCGGGATCGAAAAACATTCAGTACTTC.